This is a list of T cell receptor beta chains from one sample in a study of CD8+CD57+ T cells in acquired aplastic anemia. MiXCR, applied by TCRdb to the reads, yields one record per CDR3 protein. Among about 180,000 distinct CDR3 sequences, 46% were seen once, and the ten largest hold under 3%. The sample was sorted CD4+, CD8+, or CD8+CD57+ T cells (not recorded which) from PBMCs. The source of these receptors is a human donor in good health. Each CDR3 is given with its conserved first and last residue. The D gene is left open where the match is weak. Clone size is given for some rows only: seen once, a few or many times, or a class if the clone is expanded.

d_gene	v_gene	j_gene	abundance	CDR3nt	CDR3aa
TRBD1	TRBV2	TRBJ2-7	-	TGTGCCAGCAGTGAGCCGCGGGACAGGCTCTCCTACGAGCAGTACTTC	CASSEPRDRLSYEQYF
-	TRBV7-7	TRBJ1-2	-	TGTGCTAGCAGCTACGCCCCACAGGGAGACTATGGCTACACCTTC	CASSYAPQGDYGYTF
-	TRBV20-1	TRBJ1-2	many	TGCAGTGCTAGACCAAGCAATAACTATGGCTACACCTTC	CSARPSNNYGYTF
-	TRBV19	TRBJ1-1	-	TGTGCCTGTATGGGGGGAACTGAAGCTTTCTTT	CACMGGTEAFF
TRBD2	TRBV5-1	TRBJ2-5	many	TGCGCCAGCAGCTTCGGACTAGCGGGAGCCCCCCGCGGGGAGACCCAGTACTTC	CASSFGLAGAPRGETQYF
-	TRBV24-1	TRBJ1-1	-	TGTGCCACCAGGAACAGCGGTGGGGCAGCTTTCTTT	CATRNSGGAAFF
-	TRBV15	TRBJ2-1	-	TGTGCCACCAGCAGACCATATAATGAGCAGTTCTTC	CATSRPYNEQFF
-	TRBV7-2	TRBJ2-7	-	TGTGCCAGCAGCGAGAACGCGAGGGAGCAGTACTTC	CASSENAREQYF
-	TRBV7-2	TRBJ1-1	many	TGTGCCAGCAGCTTCCGGACGGAGAACACTGAAGCTTTCTTT	CASSFRTENTEAFF
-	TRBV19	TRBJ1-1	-	TGTGCCAGTAGGTTTACAGGGAGCACTGAAGCTTTCTTT	CASRFTGSTEAFF
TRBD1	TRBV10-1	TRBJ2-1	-	TGCGCCAGCAGTGACACGGGCGGGACAGGTGTTTACAATGAGCAGTTCTTC	CASSDTGGTGVYNEQFF
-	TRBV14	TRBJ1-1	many	TGTGCCAGCAGCCCGGACCTAGCGCGGGTGAACACTGAAGCTTTCTTT	CASSPDLARVNTEAFF
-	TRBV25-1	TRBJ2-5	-	TGTGCCAGCAGTGGCCCAAGGTCCCCATTGTTAAGTCGAGAGACCCAGTACTTC	CASSGPRSPLLSRETQYF
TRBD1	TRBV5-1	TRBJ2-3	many	TGCGCCAGCAGCGGGCGGGCCGGGACAGGGGGTCAAGATACGCAGTATTTT	CASSGRAGTGGQDTQYF
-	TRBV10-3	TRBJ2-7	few	TGTGCCATCAGTGAGTCGGTTCCGACCTTAGCGTCCTACGAGCAGTACTTC	CAISESVPTLASYEQYF
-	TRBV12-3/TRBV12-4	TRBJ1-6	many	TGTGCCAGCAGACCCCGGGACGGGAATTCACCCCTCCACTTT	CASRPRDGNSPLHF
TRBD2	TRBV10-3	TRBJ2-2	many	TGTGCCATCAGGACCGCTTTAGGACTAGCGGGATCCCCAACAAACACCGGGGAGCTGTTTTTT	CAIRTALGLAGSPTNTGELFF
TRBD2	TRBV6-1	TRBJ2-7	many	TGTGCCAGCACCCAACTAGCGGGGGAAACCTACGAGCAGTACTTC	CASTQLAGETYEQYF
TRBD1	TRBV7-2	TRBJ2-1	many	TGTGCCAGCAGCGTATACCCGGGACAGGGGCACAATGAGCAGTTCTTC	CASSVYPGQGHNEQFF
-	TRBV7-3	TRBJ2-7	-	TGTGCCAGCAGCTTGGGCACGTTCTACGAGCAGTACTTC	CASSLGTFYEQYF
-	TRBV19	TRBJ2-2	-	TGTGCCAGTAGTTCGGGACTCATAAGCACCGGGGAGCTGTTTTTT	CASSSGLISTGELFF
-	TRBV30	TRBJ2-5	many	TGTGCCTGGAGGGCCTATGAGGAGACCCAGTACTTC	CAWRAYEETQYF
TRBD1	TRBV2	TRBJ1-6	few	TGTGCCAGCAGTGCCGGGACAGCCAACTATAATTCACCCCTCCACTTT	CASSAGTANYNSPLHF
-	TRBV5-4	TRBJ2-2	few	TGTGCCAGCAGCTTGGTCCGTCGAACCAGAGTCACCGGGGAGCTGTTTTTT	CASSLVRRTRVTGELFF
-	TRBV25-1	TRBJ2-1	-	TGTGCCAGCAGTGTTCCACAACATTCTCCAAGCTCCTACAATGAGCAGTTCTTC	CASSVPQHSPSSYNEQFF
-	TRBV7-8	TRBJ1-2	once	TGTGCCAGCAGTCGGGACGGATATGGCTACACCTTC	CASSRDGYGYTF
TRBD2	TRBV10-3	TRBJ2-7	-	TGTGCCATCAGTCCCGGACTAGCGGGGGGCGAGCAGTACTTC	CAISPGLAGGEQYF
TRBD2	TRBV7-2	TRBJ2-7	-	TGTGCCAGCAGCTCCGCGGGAGGTGAGCAGTACTTC	CASSSAGGEQYF
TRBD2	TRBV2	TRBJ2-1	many	TGTGCCAGCAGTGGGACTAGCGGATACAATGAGCAGTTCTTC	CASSGTSGYNEQFF
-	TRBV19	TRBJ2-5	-	TGTGCCAGTAGTACAGGGTCCCAAGAGACCCAGTACTTC	CASSTGSQETQYF
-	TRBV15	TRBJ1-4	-	TGTGCCACCAGCAGAACCCCGACAGGCGATGAAAAACTGTTTTTT	CATSRTPTGDEKLFF
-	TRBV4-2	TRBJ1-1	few	TGTGCCAGCAGCGAAGGAACATGGAATTCGAACACTGAAGCTTTCTTT	CASSEGTWNSNTEAFF
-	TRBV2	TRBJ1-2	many	TGTGCCAGCAGCGAAACAGGGAACTATGGCTACACCTTC	CASSETGNYGYTF
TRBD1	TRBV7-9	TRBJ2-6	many	TGTGCCAGCAGCTTAGACAGGGGGTTTTCTGGGGCCAACGTCCTGACTTTC	CASSLDRGFSGANVLTF
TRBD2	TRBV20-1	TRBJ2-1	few	TGCAGTGCTAGGTTCGGGGGAGGGGCCTACAATGAGCAGTTCTTC	CSARFGGGAYNEQFF
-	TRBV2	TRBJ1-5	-	TGTGCCAGCCACGACAGTCATAGCAATCAGCCCCAGCATTTT	CASHDSHSNQPQHF
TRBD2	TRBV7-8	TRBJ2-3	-	TGTGCCAGCAGGCTCGGGACTAGCGGGACTAGCACAGATACGCAGTATTTT	CASRLGTSGTSTDTQYF
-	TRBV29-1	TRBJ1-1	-	TGCAGCGTTGTATCCCCGGCAGATGAAGCTTTCTTT	CSVVSPADEAFF
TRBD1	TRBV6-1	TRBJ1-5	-	TGTGCCAGCAGTGGAATGACAGGGGTGCTGGCGCCCCAGCATTTT	CASSGMTGVLAPQHF
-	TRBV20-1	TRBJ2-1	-	TGCAGTGCTAGAGAGGACTTGCTTAATGAGCAGTTCTTC	CSAREDLLNEQFF
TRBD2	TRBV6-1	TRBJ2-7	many	TGTGCCAGCAGTCTAGCGGGAGTTGTCTACGAGCAGTACTTC	CASSLAGVVYEQYF